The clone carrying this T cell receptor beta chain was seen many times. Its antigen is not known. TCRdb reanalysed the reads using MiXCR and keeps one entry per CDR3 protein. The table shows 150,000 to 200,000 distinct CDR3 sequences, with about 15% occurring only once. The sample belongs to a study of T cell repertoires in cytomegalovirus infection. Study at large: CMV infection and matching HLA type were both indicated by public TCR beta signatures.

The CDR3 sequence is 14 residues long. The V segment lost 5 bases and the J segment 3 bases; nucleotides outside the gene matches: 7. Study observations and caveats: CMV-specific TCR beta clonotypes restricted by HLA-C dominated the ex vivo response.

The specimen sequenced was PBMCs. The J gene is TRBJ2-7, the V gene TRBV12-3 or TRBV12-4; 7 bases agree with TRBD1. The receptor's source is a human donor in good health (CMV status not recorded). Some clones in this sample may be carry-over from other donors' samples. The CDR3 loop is CASSRRTGYYEQYF. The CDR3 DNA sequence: TGTGCCAGCAGTCGCCGGACAGGATACTACGAGCAGTACTTC.